The sample holds one count of the clone carrying this T cell receptor (beta chain). The data were obtained in a study of blood T cell repertoires in COVID-19. In the study overall: Samples representing acute and convalescent COVID-19 were sourced from the United States, Italy and Spain. Sample material is recorded as cDNA or gDNA derived from T cells, B-cell-depleted T cells, or PBMCs.

Germline CDR1 reads SGHRS; CDR2 reads YFSETQ. This CDR3 has 15 amino acids. Trimming left V 1 base short and J 5 bases short, with 16 bases between. Per the original methods: Counts of nucleated cells, estimated from reference gene primer amplification, were obtained. Sequencing used immunoSEQ multiplex PCR; TCRdb keeps in-frame clones, though not all of them. V and J calls and clone size are copied from that table; D and trimming were computed from the DNA. This sample yields 280,000 or so clones, of which approximately 86% are seen a single time; around 2.1% belongs to the top ten. The clonotype was recovered from a woman aged 30 to 39 who had recovered from COVID-19. V and J are TRBV5-1 and TRBJ2-7; D might be TRBD1 (6 bases). The sequencing input was peripheral blood. CDR3 nucleotide sequence: TGCGCCAGCAGCTTGACCGGGGACAAGGGGAACGAGCAGTACTTC. It translates to CASSLTGDKGNEQYF.